A selection of T cell receptor beta chains follows, all from one sample in a study of T cells in Graves' hyperthyroidism and ophthalmopathy. Each CDR3 protein is one row after TCRdb ran MiXCR on the multiplex PCR reads. The sample contains approximately 370,000 distinct CDR3 sequences, roughly a sixth of which appear only once. Sample: blood. Receptor source: a woman aged 25 to 39 with Graves' hyperthyroidism that later progressed to Graves' ophthalmopathy. Each CDR3 is given with its conserved first and last residue. Fields, in order: V gene, D gene, clone size, J gene, CDR3 DNA, CDR3 protein. The D gene is left open where the match is weak. Rows may omit the clone size; those that give it use once, few, many or a size class.

TRBV19	-	-	TRBJ2-2	TGTGCCAGTAGGTGGAGAGGTGGAACCGGGGAGCTGTTTTTT	CASRWRGGTGELFF
TRBV7-2	TRBD2	many	TRBJ2-2	TGTGCCAGCAGCTTCAGGCTAGCGGGAGCCAACGGGGAGCTGTTTTTT	CASSFRLAGANGELFF
TRBV28	-	-	TRBJ2-5	TGTGCCAGCAGTCCCCGCCAGGGCTACCAAGAGACCCAGTACTTC	CASSPRQGYQETQYF
TRBV10-3	-	few	TRBJ1-2	TGTGCCACCTGGATTGGGAGGAACTATGGCTACACCTTC	CATWIGRNYGYTF
TRBV5-1	TRBD2	-	TRBJ2-7	TGCGCCAGCAGCTTGATTCCCCCAGACGGACTAGCGAGTTACGAGCAGTACTTC	CASSLIPPDGLASYEQYF
TRBV6-5	TRBD1	many	TRBJ2-5	TGTGCCAGCAGTTACGGGACAGCAAAGCAAGAGACCCAGTACTTC	CASSYGTAKQETQYF
TRBV30	-	many	TRBJ1-1	TGTGCCTGGAGTACCTGGAGTACTGAAGCTTTCTTT	CAWSTWSTEAFF
TRBV6-1	-	few	TRBJ1-2	TGTGCCAGCAGTTATTCCATTGGGTTCGGGGGGAACTATGGCTACACCTTC	CASSYSIGFGGNYGYTF
TRBV20-1	-	few	TRBJ1-1	TGCAGTGCTAGGGGACGCGTGAACACTGAAGCTTTCTTT	CSARGRVNTEAFF
TRBV6-1	-	many	TRBJ2-3	TGTGCCAGCGAAGCCTTATACACAGATACGCAGTATTTT	CASEALYTDTQYF
TRBV28	TRBD1	many	TRBJ1-1	TGTGCCAGCAGTGATAGGGGGCTGCGGACTGAAGCTTTCTTT	CASSDRGLRTEAFF
TRBV11-2	TRBD1	many	TRBJ2-7	TGTGCCAGCAGCTCTAAGACAGGGGGCGGAAGAATCAATTCCTACGAGCAGTACTTC	CASSSKTGGGRINSYEQYF
TRBV20-1	-	-	TRBJ2-4	TGCAGTGCAACCGGGACATCCCTGGACCAAAACATTCAGTACTTC	CSATGTSLDQNIQYF
TRBV12-5	TRBD2	-	TRBJ2-4	TGTGCTAGTGGTTTGCTCTATCTAGCGGGAGGAAGGGCCAAAAACATTCAGTACTTC	CASGLLYLAGGRAKNIQYF
TRBV7-8	TRBD1	many	TRBJ2-1	TGTGCCAGCAGCTCTTACTCCGGGACAGGGTACCCCAATGAGCAGTTCTTC	CASSSYSGTGYPNEQFF
TRBV30	-	few	TRBJ2-1	TGTGCCTGGATTAAGTCGGTGGTCAATGAGCAGTTCTTC	CAWIKSVVNEQFF